Listed here are 28 T cell receptor beta chains from one sample, sequenced in a study of cytomegalovirus exposure and HLA in healthy donors (dated by TCRdb to 2017 to 2019). Receptor amplification or capture employed the immunoSEQ multiplex PCR assay. For the multiplex PCR, a mixture combining 60 forward primers for TCR Vbeta segments and 13 reverse primers for TCR Jbeta segments was used. In its TCRdb copy, this immuneACCESS table keeps in-frame sequences only and misses some clones. Where compared with another copy, unresolved V genes explain less than half of these, and the others have no known cause. In this sample the table shows some 130,000 clones, around 80% of which occur a single time. The biggest ten clones account for approximately 7% of the sample. The material sequenced was PBMCs. Receptors were obtained from a man aged 35 to 55 in good health and CMV-seropositive.

The chain is built from TRBV30 and TRBJ2-7; 9 nucleotides match TRBD1. The J segment lost 3 bases and the V segment lost 4 bases, leaving 10 bases of the junction unmatched. Germline V gene data show CDR1 as GTSNPN and CDR2 as SVGIG (reference sequence). This CDR3 is 15 amino acids long. The CDR3 region has the DNA TGTGCCTGGACCACACCGGGACAGGGAGTCTACGAGCAGTACTTC. Translation: CAWTTPGQGVYEQYF.

In its sample, this clone was seen a few times. The chain recombines TRBV25-1 with TRBJ1-1, with a possible D match to TRBD1 (6 bases). The CDR3 has 13 residues. Trimming took 4 bases from V and 7 from J, leaving 13 bases between them. Germline CDR1 MGHDK, CDR2 SYGVNS. This CDR3 is CASSGWTDYEAFF. DNA for the CDR3: TGTGCCAGCAGTGGGTGGACAGATTATGAAGCTTTCTTT.

The J gene is TRBJ2-7, the V gene TRBV5-8, with TRBD2 matching 10 bases. Per germline, CDR1 SGHTS and CDR2 YDEGEE. The CDR3 has 17 residues. Trimming removed 3 bases from V and 3 bases from J; junction bases left unmatched: 12. The CDR3 loop is CASSSFPGTSARYEQYF. CDR3 nucleotides: TGTGCCAGCAGCTCTTTCCCCGGGACTAGCGCCCGCTACGAGCAGTACTTC.

This clone was counted once. This specimen includes other DNA sequences encoding the same CDR3. The chain couples TRBV7-2 to TRBJ1-1, with 7 bases that match TRBD1. The CDR3 spans 14 residues. Germline V gene data show CDR1 as SGHTA and CDR2 as FQGNSA. The V segment lost 1 base and the J segment 4 bases; nucleotides outside the gene matches: 3. The CDR3 spells CASSLGAGGTEAFF. CDR3 nucleotide sequence: TGTGCCAGCAGCTTAGGAGCAGGGGGCACTGAAGCTTTCTTT.

The chain is built from TRBV6-5 and TRBJ2-3; TRBD1 agrees at 9 bases. The V and J ends lost 5 bases and 3 bases, in that order; junction bases with no gene match: 3. This CDR3 is 14 amino acids long. The V gene's germline CDR1 is MNHEY and CDR2 SVGAGI. CDR3 nucleotides: TGTGCCAGCAGTGCGGACAGGGGTACAGATACGCAGTATTTT. Its protein product is CASSADRGTDTQYF.

The chain links TRBV28 to TRBJ1-2; 7 positions match TRBD1. Per germline, CDR1 MDHEN and CDR2 SYDVKM. With 2 bases clipped from V and 1 base from J, the junction kept 1 base outside the gene matches. This CDR3 has 14 residues. CDR3 sequence: CASSLTGVNYGYTF. The CDR3 DNA sequence: TGTGCCAGCAGTTTAACAGGGGTTAACTATGGCTACACCTTC.

The genes are TRBV28 and TRBJ2-1; TRBD2 matches 10 bases. Germline V gives CDR1 MDHEN, CDR2 SYDVKM. V lost 3 bases to trimming and J lost 7 bases; unmatched junction nucleotides: 12. CDR3 size: 17 residues. The CDR3 coding sequence is TGTGCCAGCAGTTTCTGGGTAGCGGGAGGCCCGGGGAATGAGCAGTTCTTC. Its translation is CASSFWVAGGPGNEQFF.

The chain recombines TRBV4-2 with TRBJ2-3; 7 nucleotides line up with TRBD1. The CDR3 spans 15 residues. CDR1 and CDR2 (germline): LGHNA, YNFKEQ. Trimming removed 2 bases from V and 2 bases from J; junction bases left unmatched: 4. The CDR3 sequence: CASSQMGTVTDTQYF. As DNA, the CDR3 is TGTGCCAGCAGCCAAATGGGGACAGTCACAGATACGCAGTATTTT.

The chain couples TRBV5-5 to TRBJ2-3, with 10 bases fitting TRBD1. Germline loops: CDR1 SGHKS, CDR2 YYEKEE (reference sequence). The CDR3 spans 14 residues. Trimming removed 4 bases from V and 5 bases from J; junction bases left unmatched: 4. The CDR3 reads CASSPGQGEDTQYF. CDR3 nucleotide sequence: TGTGCCAGCAGCCCTGGACAGGGGGAAGATACGCAGTATTTT.

This clone was seen a single time. The V and J genes are TRBV11-2 and TRBJ2-7; D call uncertain. V was clipped by 4 bases and J by 2 bases, with 9 bases between them. Germline assignment: CDR1 SGHAT and CDR2 FQNNGV. The CDR3 has 13 residues. This CDR3 is CASSSSGPYEQYF. CDR3 nucleotide sequence: TGTGCCAGCAGCTCATCAGGTCCCTACGAGCAGTACTTC.

The V gene is TRBV30, the J gene TRBJ1-4; D call uncertain. Germline values: CDR1 GTSNPN, CDR2 SVGIG (reference sequence). The CDR3 runs 12 residues. Trimming shortened V by 5 bases and J by 7 bases, and 11 bases separated the two germline ends. The chain's CDR3 is CAWSAEGEKLFF. In DNA form, the CDR3 reads TGTGCCTGGTCAGCCGAGGGTGAAAAACTGTTTTTT.

This rearrangement joins TRBV21-1 to TRBJ1-5; the table calls TRBD1, which could not be checked here. TRBV21-1 is a documented pseudogene. The CDR3 has 17 amino acids. The CDR3 loop reads CASSKLPDRGSDQPQHF. The CDR3 nucleotides read TGTGCCAGCAGCAAACTGCCCGACAGGGGGTCGGATCAGCCCCAGCATTTT.

The chain uses TRBV27 and TRBJ1-4, with 9 nucleotides matching TRBD1. Germline V gives CDR1 MNHEY, CDR2 SMNVEV (reference sequence). The CDR3 extends over 15 amino acids. Trimming removed 6 bases from V and 6 bases from J; junction bases left unmatched: 8. CDR3 in DNA: TGTGCCAGCAGCCAGGAAGGACAGGGGTATGAAAAACTGTTTTTT. Amino acids: CASSQEGQGYEKLFF.

V and J are TRBV19 and TRBJ1-1; possibly TRBD1 for D (6 bases). CDR3 length: 14 residues. Germline V lookup: CDR1 LNHDA, CDR2 SQIVND (reference sequence). Trimming took off 3 bases at V and 0 bases at J, with 8 bases between the two ends. CDR3 residues: CASSIQGMNTEAFF. The CDR3 bases are TGTGCCAGTAGTATCCAGGGGATGAACACTGAAGCTTTCTTT.

This clone was observed a handful of times. The gene calls are TRBV30 and TRBJ2-1; no firm D call. V was shortened by 0 bases and J by 5 bases, with 5 bases between the two germline ends. The length of the CDR3 is 12 residues. Per the germline V gene, CDR1 is GTSNPN and CDR2 is SVGIG (reference sequence). The CDR3 loop is CAWSVTDNEQFF. CDR3 nucleotides: TGTGCCTGGAGTGTTACAGACAATGAGCAGTTCTTC.

The V gene is TRBV10-3, the J gene TRBJ2-2; 9 bases map to TRBD2. The germline CDR1 and CDR2 sequences are ENHRY and SYGVKD. This CDR3 spans 15 amino acids. The V gene end was trimmed by 3 bases and the J gene end by 4 bases; junction bases not matched to a gene: 3. CDR3 loop: CAISELAGVTGELFF. The CDR3 DNA reads TGTGCCATCAGTGAATTAGCGGGAGTCACCGGGGAGCTGTTTTTT.

The chain has TRBV6-1 and TRBJ2-1; D is perhaps TRBD1 (6 bases). The V gene's germline CDR1 is MNHNS and CDR2 SASEGT. V lost 7 bases to trimming and J lost 7 bases, with 17 bases between them. The CDR3 consists of 14 residues. Written as DNA, the CDR3 is TGTGCCAGCATCAAGGGGGTCTACCTAAATGAGCAGTTCTTC. This codes for CASIKGVYLNEQFF.

Points on this clone: One junction end does not reproduce the germline sequence, and a read error may be involved. The rearrangement joins TRBV5-8 to TRBJ2-6; 7 nucleotides line up with TRBD2. This CDR3 has 18 residues. Germline V gives CDR1 SGHTS, CDR2 YDEGEE. CDR3: CASSRGEAGSSEANVLTF. The CDR3 DNA sequence: TGTGCCAGCAGCCGGGGGGAAGCGGGATCTTCTGAGGCCAACGTCCTGACTTTC. Looking up the rest from reference TRBV5-8 and TRBJ2-6 gives the full variable domain: EAGVTQSPTHLIKTRGQQATLRCSPISGHTSVYWYQQALGLGLQFLLWYDEGEERNRGNFPPRFSGRQFPNYSSELNVNALELEDSALYLCASSRGEAGSSEANVLTFGAGSRLTVL.

Here the CDR3 DNA reads TGTGCCAGCAGTCCTAGGGGTCCCGATCAGCCCCAGCATTTT. Protein: CASSPRGPDQPQHF. The V call is TRBV6-5, the J call TRBJ1-5; tentative D call: TRBD1 (5 bases). V was pared by 5 bases and J by 5 bases, with 13 bases between. The germline V gene has CDR1 MNHEY and CDR2 SVGAGI. The CDR3 extends over 14 amino acids.

The CDR3 protein is CAIRDRGLGDGYTF. The CDR3 DNA sequence: TGTGCCATCAGGGACAGGGGGCTAGGGGACGGCTACACCTTC. The chain employs TRBV10-3 and TRBJ1-2, with TRBD1 matching 11 bases. CDR1 and CDR2 from the germline V gene are ENHRY and SYGVKD. The V segment lost 6 bases and the J segment 8 bases; nucleotides outside the gene matches: 8. This CDR3 contains 14 residues.

Of note for this clone: Other DNA sequences of this sample code for an identical CDR3. The chain couples TRBV7-8 to TRBJ1-2; D gene uncertain. Germline V gene sequence: CDR1 SGHVS, CDR2 FQNEAQ. Trimming cost V 1 base and J 2 bases, with 8 bases left between them. The CDR3 spans 14 residues. The CDR3 DNA is TGTGCCAGCAGCTTAGGGCGGCAGAACTATGGCTACACCTTC. Translating it yields CASSLGRQNYGYTF.

The genes are TRBV6-4 and TRBJ2-4; perhaps TRBD1 as D (6 bases). The ends were cut back, 0 bases at V and 8 bases at J, with 20 bases in the middle. The CDR3 has 17 amino acids. Germline CDR1 reads MRHNA; CDR2 reads SNTAGT. CDR3 coding DNA: TGTGCCAGCAGTGACTCTACCGTCCGACAAAACAGGGACATTCAGTACTTC. Amino acid sequence: CASSDSTVRQNRDIQYF.

The genes are TRBV19 and TRBJ1-5, with 10 bases matching TRBD1. With V trimmed by 5 bases and J by 10 bases, 8 bases remained unmatched. There are 14 residues in the CDR3. CDR1 and CDR2 (germline): LNHDA, SQIVND (reference sequence). CDR3 in amino acids: CASSVDRGLGPQHF. The CDR3 nucleotides are TGTGCCAGTAGTGTCGACAGGGGGCTGGGACCCCAGCATTTT.

The V gene is TRBV9, the J gene TRBJ1-1, with 7 bases identical to TRBD1. V lost 4 bases, J lost 4 bases, and 7 bases stayed unmatched. The CDR3 has 14 amino acids. Germline V CDR1 and CDR2: SGDLS, YYNGEE. CDR3 DNA sequence: TGTGCCAGCAGCCCACAGGGGTACCGCACTGAAGCTTTCTTT. As protein: CASSPQGYRTEAFF.

This clone appeared once. CDR3 nucleotides: TGTGCCAGCAGCTTTCGACTAGCGGGAGAAAACGAGCAGTACTTC. This codes for CASSFRLAGENEQYF. The rearrangement uses TRBV7-9 and TRBJ2-7; TRBD2 matches at 12 bases. Germline V lookup: CDR1 SEHNR, CDR2 FQNEAQ (reference sequence). The J segment lost 5 bases and the V segment lost 3 bases, leaving 5 bases of the junction unmatched. This CDR3 is built from 15 residues.

The rearrangement joins TRBV7-9 to TRBJ1-4; D gene uncertain. Trimming left V 5 bases short and J 4 bases short, with 11 bases between. The CDR3 is 14 residues long. In germline, CDR1 is SEHNR, CDR2 FQNEAQ (reference sequence). Here the CDR3 reads CASSPPEGNEKLFF. In nucleotides, the CDR3 is TGTGCCAGCAGCCCCCCGGAGGGTAATGAAAAACTGTTTTTT. Supplemented by reference TRBV7-9 and TRBJ1-4, the full variable domain reads DTGVSQNPRHKITKRGQNVTFRCDPISEHNRLYWYRQTLGQGPEFLTYFQNEAQLEKSRLLSDRFSAERPKGSFSTLEIQRTEQGDSAMYLCASSPPEGNEKLFFGSGTQLSVL.

The chain employs TRBV7-8 and TRBJ2-7, with D perhaps TRBD2 (6 bases). CDR1 and CDR2 from the germline V gene are SGHVS and FQNEAQ. V was pared by 1 base and J by 6 bases, with 16 bases between. The CDR3 contains 15 residues. CDR3 sequence reads: CASSLGGGARGEQYF. In nucleotides, the CDR3 is TGTGCCAGCAGCTTAGGGGGCGGGGCGCGAGGCGAGCAGTACTTC.

V usage is TRBV27 and J usage is TRBJ2-5; the D gene is possibly TRBD1 (7 bases). This CDR3 spans 14 amino acids. Germline V CDR1 and CDR2: MNHEY, SMNVEV (reference sequence). Trimming took 2 bases from V and 11 from J, leaving 18 bases between them. In DNA, the CDR3 is TGTGCCAGCAGTTTAGACAGGGAGGTGGGGGAGCAGTACTTC. It encodes CASSLDREVGEQYF.